The 24 T cell receptor beta chains reported below all come from one sample, sequenced in a study of control samples from healthy donors and cancer patients. TCRdb keeps only in-frame clones here, not all; method: immunoSEQ multiplex PCR. Among about 100,000 clones listed, around nine tenths were seen once. The sequenced sample consisted of blood. The receptor set was obtained from a man younger than 45 in good health.

The chain is built from TRBV7-9 and TRBJ1-2, with 8 positions matching TRBD1. Germline V lookup: CDR1 SEHNR, CDR2 FQNEAQ (reference sequence). After removal of 2 bases from V and 4 bases from J, the junction contained 0 bases not matched to a gene. This CDR3 has 13 amino acids. The chain's CDR3 is CASSLQGAYGYTF. Written as DNA, the CDR3 is TGTGCCAGCAGCTTACAGGGGGCCTATGGCTACACCTTC.

J is TRBJ1-5 and V is TRBV24-1, with TRBD1 matching over 8 bases. V was pared by 5 bases and J by 2 bases, with 4 bases of the junction left unmatched. This CDR3 contains 15 residues. Germline values: CDR1 KGHDR, CDR2 SFDVKD. The CDR3 sequence: CATSGLGQGNQPQHF. The CDR3 bases are TGTGCCACCAGTGGACTGGGACAGGGCAATCAGCCCCAGCATTTT.

CDR3 region: CASSPDRVNSPLHF. The CDR3 DNA is TGTGCCAGCTCACCGGACAGGGTTAATTCACCCCTCCACTTT. The chain recombines TRBV18 with TRBJ1-6, with TRBD1 matching 8 bases. V was clipped by 3 bases and J by 6 bases; unmatched bases: 1. Germline CDR1 reads KGHSH; CDR2 reads LQKENI. The CDR3 contains 14 residues. The full variable domain, its missing parts supplied by reference TRBV18 and TRBJ1-6, is NAGVMQNPRHLVRRRGQEARLRCSPMKGHSHVYWYRQLPEEGLKFMVYLQKENIIDESGMPKERFSAEFPKEGPSILRIQQVVRGDSAAYFCASSPDRVNSPLHFGNGTRLTVT.

V gene TRBV5-1 combines with J gene TRBJ2-5, with D unresolved. There are 15 residues in the CDR3. The germline gives CDR1 SGHRS, CDR2 YFSETQ. Trimming left V 3 bases short and J 5 bases short, with 17 bases between. In DNA, the CDR3 is TGCGCCAGCAGCTGGGGTGGGGATGCCGGGGAGACCCAGTACTTC. Its protein is CASSWGGDAGETQYF.

This chain joins TRBV3-1 (or the pseudogene TRBV3-2) and TRBJ2-5; D is possibly TRBD2 (6 bases). Trimming took off 3 bases at V and 7 bases at J, with 15 bases between the two ends. In germline, CDR1 is LGHDT, CDR2 YNNKEL (reference sequence). The CDR3 has 14 residues. The CDR3 coding sequence is TGTGCCAGCAGCCAGGGGTGGGGAGGTTGGACCCAGTACTTC. It encodes CASSQGWGGWTQYF.

The chain links TRBV15 to TRBJ2-7; D not certain. V was shortened by 4 bases and J by 0 bases, with 10 bases between the two germline ends. In germline, CDR1 is LNHNV, CDR2 YYDKDF (reference sequence). The CDR3 contains 14 residues. The chain's CDR3 is CATSIRVYSYEQYF. As DNA, the CDR3 is TGTGCCACCAGCATACGTGTGTACTCCTACGAGCAGTACTTC.

The chain combines TRBV30 with TRBJ1-5, with D possibly being TRBD1 (6 bases). Germline CDR1 GTSNPN, CDR2 SVGIG (reference sequence). Trimming stripped 2 bases from V and 7 bases from J, with 12 bases between. This CDR3 spans 13 amino acids. The CDR3 coding sequence is TGTGCCTGGAGTAAACAGGGAGGACAGCCCCAGCATTTT. Translation gives CAWSKQGGQPQHF.

V gene TRBV12-5 combines with J gene TRBJ2-3; TRBD2 might be the D (5 bases). There are 14 residues in the CDR3. CDR1 LGHNT and CDR2 FRNRAP come from the germline V gene. V lost 3 bases to trimming and J lost 11 bases, with 18 bases between them. The CDR3 DNA is TGTGCTAGTGGTTTAGAAGTGCTCTCCCGGGGGCAGTATTTT. This translates into CASGLEVLSRGQYF.

This chain connects TRBV12-3 or TRBV12-4 to TRBJ1-1; D call uncertain. V was shortened by 4 bases and J by 3 bases, with 3 bases between the two germline ends. The CDR3 sequence is 11 residues long. The CDR3 is CASSSHTEAFF. The DNA for the CDR3 is TGTGCCAGCAGTTCCCACACTGAAGCTTTCTTT.

The CDR3 sequence: CASSMYSQGAYTGELFF. The DNA of the CDR3 is TGTGCCAGTAGTATGTATTCACAGGGGGCATACACCGGGGAGCTGTTTTTT. The rearrangement joins TRBV19 to TRBJ2-2; 9 nucleotides line up with TRBD1. CDR3 size: 17 residues. V was pared by 3 bases and J by 3 bases, with 8 bases of the junction left unmatched. The germline V gene encodes CDR1 LNHDA and CDR2 SQIVND (reference sequence).

This clone was counted a single time. V is TRBV6-1 and J is TRBJ2-1; D call uncertain. Germline-derived CDR1 and CDR2 are MNHNS and SASEGT. This CDR3 is built from 16 residues. Trimming removed 3 bases from V and 6 bases from J, with 18 bases in between. The CDR3 protein is CASSDEAGWVLNEQFF. The CDR3 DNA follows: TGTGCCAGCAGTGACGAGGCAGGATGGGTCCTCAATGAGCAGTTCTTC.

The gene calls are TRBV14 and TRBJ2-7, with 8 bases fitting TRBD2. The J segment lost 2 bases and the V segment lost 4 bases, leaving 7 bases of the junction unmatched. The V gene's germline CDR1 is SGHDN and CDR2 FVKESK. This CDR3 contains 15 residues. The CDR3 sequence is CASSPAGDKPYEQYF. The CDR3 DNA reads TGTGCCAGCAGCCCAGCGGGGGACAAGCCCTACGAGCAGTACTTC.

The chain recombines TRBV5-5 with TRBJ2-3; the match to TRBD1 covers 8 bases. This CDR3 is 15 amino acids long. The V segment lost 3 bases and the J segment 3 bases; nucleotides outside the gene matches: 6. Germline V CDR1 and CDR2: SGHKS, YYEKEE (reference sequence). For the CDR3, the DNA is TGTGCCAGCAGCTCCGGACAGGGTCGTACAGATACGCAGTATTTT. Translating gives CASSSGQGRTDTQYF. The entire variable domain, with the rest obtained from reference TRBV5-5 and TRBJ2-3, is as follows: DAGVTQSPTHLIKTRGQQVTLRCSPISGHKSVSWYQQVLGQGPQFIFQYYEKEERGRGNFPDRFSARQFPNYSSELNVNALLLGDSALYLCASSSGQGRTDTQYFGPGTRLTVL.

The J gene is TRBJ1-6, the V gene TRBV11-2; 7 bases match TRBD1. Germline assignment: CDR1 SGHAT and CDR2 FQNNGV. The CDR3 length is 17 residues. After removal of 6 bases from V and 4 bases from J, the junction contained 12 bases not matched to a gene. This CDR3 is CASRLLSGTAYNSPLHF. The CDR3 DNA sequence: TGTGCCAGCAGACTATTATCCGGGACAGCATATAATTCACCCCTCCACTTT. The whole variable domain, remainder taken from reference TRBV11-2 and TRBJ1-6, is EAGVAQSPRYKIIEKRQSVAFWCNPISGHATLYWYQQILGQGPKLLIQFQNNGVVDDSQLPKDRFSAERLKGVDSTLKIQPAKLEDSAVYLCASRLLSGTAYNSPLHFGNGTRLTVT.

The CDR3 nucleotides read TGCGCCAGCAGCCAAGACACGGTTGGAAACACCATATATTTT. Translation: CASSQDTVGNTIYF. The chain recombines TRBV4-3 with TRBJ1-3; D is unclear. The CDR3 totals 14 residues. V was cut by 0 bases and J by 3 bases, with 6 bases left in between. The germline CDR1 and CDR2 sequences are LGHNA and YSLEER.

The chain recombines TRBV24-1 with TRBJ2-1; 13 bases map to TRBD2. In germline, CDR1 is KGHDR, CDR2 SFDVKD. V shed 3 bases and J 9 bases; nucleotides not matched to a gene: 13. The CDR3 length is 18 residues. The CDR3 loop is CATSDTLGLAGDLSEQFF. For the CDR3, the DNA is TGTGCCACCAGTGATACCCTAGGACTAGCGGGGGACCTAAGTGAGCAGTTCTTC.

The V and J genes are TRBV5-1 and TRBJ2-2, with 8 bases aligning to TRBD1. CDR3 length: 17 amino acids. Germline-derived CDR1 and CDR2 are SGHRS and YFSETQ. The J segment lost 2 bases and the V segment lost 0 bases, leaving 6 bases of the junction unmatched. The CDR3: CASSLAGGIFNTGELFF. The DNA for the CDR3 is TGCGCCAGCAGCTTGGCAGGGGGCATTTTCAACACCGGGGAGCTGTTTTTT.

V gene TRBV12-5 combines with J gene TRBJ2-7, with TRBD1 matching over 7 bases. Trimming at V came to 1 base and at J to 6 bases, leaving 6 bases not matched to a gene. The CDR3 contains 14 residues. Germline loops: CDR1 LGHNT, CDR2 FRNRAP. The CDR3 spells CASGLGQGRSEQYV. The CDR3 DNA follows: TGTGCTAGTGGTTTGGGACAGGGCCGGAGCGAGCAGTACGTC.

The chain has TRBV28 and TRBJ1-3; TRBD1 aligns across 12 bases. CDR3 length: 16 amino acids. Trimming took 5 bases from V and 4 from J; bases not matched to a gene: 6. Germline loops: CDR1 MDHEN, CDR2 SYDVKM. CDR3 amino acids: CASSPGQGASGNTIYF. DNA of the CDR3: TGTGCCAGCAGTCCGGGACAGGGGGCGTCGGGAAACACCATATATTTT.

The V and J genes are TRBV28 and TRBJ2-1; a possible D gene is TRBD1 (6 bases). The CDR3 length is 15 residues. Trimming removed 2 bases at V and 4 bases at J, with 12 bases between. CDR1 is MDHEN and CDR2 is SYDVKM in the germline V gene. The CDR3 region is CASSLRSGAYNEQFF. Here the CDR3 DNA reads TGTGCCAGCAGTTTACGGTCAGGGGCGTACAATGAGCAGTTCTTC.

The chain employs TRBV18 and TRBJ1-3, with D possibly TRBD1 on 5 matching bases. The ends were cut back, 2 bases at V and 0 bases at J, with 11 bases in the middle. CDR3 size: 16 residues. The germline CDR1 and CDR2 sequences are KGHSH and LQKENI. The CDR3 is CASSPIREGSGNTIYF. The CDR3 coding sequence is TGTGCCAGCTCACCAATCAGGGAGGGCTCTGGAAACACCATATATTTT.

The chain links TRBV11-2 to TRBJ1-1; TRBD1 aligns across 8 bases. Germline CDR1 SGHAT, CDR2 FQNNGV. CDR3 length: 17 residues. V trimming: 0 bases; J trimming: 6 bases; junction bases outside the gene matches: 12. CDR3 in DNA: TGTGCCAGCAGCTTAGATCCCTGGGGCAGGGGGCACGCTGAAGCTTTCTTT. This gives the protein CASSLDPWGRGHAEAFF.

J is TRBJ1-3 and V is TRBV5-6, with D perhaps matching TRBD1 (5 bases). Germline lookup yields CDR1 SGHDT and CDR2 YYEEEE. Trimming removed 1 base from V and 0 bases from J, with 8 bases in between. This CDR3 region has 15 residues. CDR3: CASSLWGVSGNTIYF. CDR3 bases: TGTGCCAGCAGCTTGTGGGGGGTCTCTGGAAACACCATATATTTT.

This chain uses TRBV11-2 with TRBJ2-7; D ambiguous. V was pared by 1 base and J by 4 bases, with 11 bases between. CDR3 length: 14 amino acids. Germline V gene data show CDR1 as SGHAT and CDR2 as FQNNGV. CDR3 DNA sequence: TGTGCCAGCAGCTTAGTCGAAGGACGTTACGAGCAGTACTTC. This sequence encodes CASSLVEGRYEQYF.